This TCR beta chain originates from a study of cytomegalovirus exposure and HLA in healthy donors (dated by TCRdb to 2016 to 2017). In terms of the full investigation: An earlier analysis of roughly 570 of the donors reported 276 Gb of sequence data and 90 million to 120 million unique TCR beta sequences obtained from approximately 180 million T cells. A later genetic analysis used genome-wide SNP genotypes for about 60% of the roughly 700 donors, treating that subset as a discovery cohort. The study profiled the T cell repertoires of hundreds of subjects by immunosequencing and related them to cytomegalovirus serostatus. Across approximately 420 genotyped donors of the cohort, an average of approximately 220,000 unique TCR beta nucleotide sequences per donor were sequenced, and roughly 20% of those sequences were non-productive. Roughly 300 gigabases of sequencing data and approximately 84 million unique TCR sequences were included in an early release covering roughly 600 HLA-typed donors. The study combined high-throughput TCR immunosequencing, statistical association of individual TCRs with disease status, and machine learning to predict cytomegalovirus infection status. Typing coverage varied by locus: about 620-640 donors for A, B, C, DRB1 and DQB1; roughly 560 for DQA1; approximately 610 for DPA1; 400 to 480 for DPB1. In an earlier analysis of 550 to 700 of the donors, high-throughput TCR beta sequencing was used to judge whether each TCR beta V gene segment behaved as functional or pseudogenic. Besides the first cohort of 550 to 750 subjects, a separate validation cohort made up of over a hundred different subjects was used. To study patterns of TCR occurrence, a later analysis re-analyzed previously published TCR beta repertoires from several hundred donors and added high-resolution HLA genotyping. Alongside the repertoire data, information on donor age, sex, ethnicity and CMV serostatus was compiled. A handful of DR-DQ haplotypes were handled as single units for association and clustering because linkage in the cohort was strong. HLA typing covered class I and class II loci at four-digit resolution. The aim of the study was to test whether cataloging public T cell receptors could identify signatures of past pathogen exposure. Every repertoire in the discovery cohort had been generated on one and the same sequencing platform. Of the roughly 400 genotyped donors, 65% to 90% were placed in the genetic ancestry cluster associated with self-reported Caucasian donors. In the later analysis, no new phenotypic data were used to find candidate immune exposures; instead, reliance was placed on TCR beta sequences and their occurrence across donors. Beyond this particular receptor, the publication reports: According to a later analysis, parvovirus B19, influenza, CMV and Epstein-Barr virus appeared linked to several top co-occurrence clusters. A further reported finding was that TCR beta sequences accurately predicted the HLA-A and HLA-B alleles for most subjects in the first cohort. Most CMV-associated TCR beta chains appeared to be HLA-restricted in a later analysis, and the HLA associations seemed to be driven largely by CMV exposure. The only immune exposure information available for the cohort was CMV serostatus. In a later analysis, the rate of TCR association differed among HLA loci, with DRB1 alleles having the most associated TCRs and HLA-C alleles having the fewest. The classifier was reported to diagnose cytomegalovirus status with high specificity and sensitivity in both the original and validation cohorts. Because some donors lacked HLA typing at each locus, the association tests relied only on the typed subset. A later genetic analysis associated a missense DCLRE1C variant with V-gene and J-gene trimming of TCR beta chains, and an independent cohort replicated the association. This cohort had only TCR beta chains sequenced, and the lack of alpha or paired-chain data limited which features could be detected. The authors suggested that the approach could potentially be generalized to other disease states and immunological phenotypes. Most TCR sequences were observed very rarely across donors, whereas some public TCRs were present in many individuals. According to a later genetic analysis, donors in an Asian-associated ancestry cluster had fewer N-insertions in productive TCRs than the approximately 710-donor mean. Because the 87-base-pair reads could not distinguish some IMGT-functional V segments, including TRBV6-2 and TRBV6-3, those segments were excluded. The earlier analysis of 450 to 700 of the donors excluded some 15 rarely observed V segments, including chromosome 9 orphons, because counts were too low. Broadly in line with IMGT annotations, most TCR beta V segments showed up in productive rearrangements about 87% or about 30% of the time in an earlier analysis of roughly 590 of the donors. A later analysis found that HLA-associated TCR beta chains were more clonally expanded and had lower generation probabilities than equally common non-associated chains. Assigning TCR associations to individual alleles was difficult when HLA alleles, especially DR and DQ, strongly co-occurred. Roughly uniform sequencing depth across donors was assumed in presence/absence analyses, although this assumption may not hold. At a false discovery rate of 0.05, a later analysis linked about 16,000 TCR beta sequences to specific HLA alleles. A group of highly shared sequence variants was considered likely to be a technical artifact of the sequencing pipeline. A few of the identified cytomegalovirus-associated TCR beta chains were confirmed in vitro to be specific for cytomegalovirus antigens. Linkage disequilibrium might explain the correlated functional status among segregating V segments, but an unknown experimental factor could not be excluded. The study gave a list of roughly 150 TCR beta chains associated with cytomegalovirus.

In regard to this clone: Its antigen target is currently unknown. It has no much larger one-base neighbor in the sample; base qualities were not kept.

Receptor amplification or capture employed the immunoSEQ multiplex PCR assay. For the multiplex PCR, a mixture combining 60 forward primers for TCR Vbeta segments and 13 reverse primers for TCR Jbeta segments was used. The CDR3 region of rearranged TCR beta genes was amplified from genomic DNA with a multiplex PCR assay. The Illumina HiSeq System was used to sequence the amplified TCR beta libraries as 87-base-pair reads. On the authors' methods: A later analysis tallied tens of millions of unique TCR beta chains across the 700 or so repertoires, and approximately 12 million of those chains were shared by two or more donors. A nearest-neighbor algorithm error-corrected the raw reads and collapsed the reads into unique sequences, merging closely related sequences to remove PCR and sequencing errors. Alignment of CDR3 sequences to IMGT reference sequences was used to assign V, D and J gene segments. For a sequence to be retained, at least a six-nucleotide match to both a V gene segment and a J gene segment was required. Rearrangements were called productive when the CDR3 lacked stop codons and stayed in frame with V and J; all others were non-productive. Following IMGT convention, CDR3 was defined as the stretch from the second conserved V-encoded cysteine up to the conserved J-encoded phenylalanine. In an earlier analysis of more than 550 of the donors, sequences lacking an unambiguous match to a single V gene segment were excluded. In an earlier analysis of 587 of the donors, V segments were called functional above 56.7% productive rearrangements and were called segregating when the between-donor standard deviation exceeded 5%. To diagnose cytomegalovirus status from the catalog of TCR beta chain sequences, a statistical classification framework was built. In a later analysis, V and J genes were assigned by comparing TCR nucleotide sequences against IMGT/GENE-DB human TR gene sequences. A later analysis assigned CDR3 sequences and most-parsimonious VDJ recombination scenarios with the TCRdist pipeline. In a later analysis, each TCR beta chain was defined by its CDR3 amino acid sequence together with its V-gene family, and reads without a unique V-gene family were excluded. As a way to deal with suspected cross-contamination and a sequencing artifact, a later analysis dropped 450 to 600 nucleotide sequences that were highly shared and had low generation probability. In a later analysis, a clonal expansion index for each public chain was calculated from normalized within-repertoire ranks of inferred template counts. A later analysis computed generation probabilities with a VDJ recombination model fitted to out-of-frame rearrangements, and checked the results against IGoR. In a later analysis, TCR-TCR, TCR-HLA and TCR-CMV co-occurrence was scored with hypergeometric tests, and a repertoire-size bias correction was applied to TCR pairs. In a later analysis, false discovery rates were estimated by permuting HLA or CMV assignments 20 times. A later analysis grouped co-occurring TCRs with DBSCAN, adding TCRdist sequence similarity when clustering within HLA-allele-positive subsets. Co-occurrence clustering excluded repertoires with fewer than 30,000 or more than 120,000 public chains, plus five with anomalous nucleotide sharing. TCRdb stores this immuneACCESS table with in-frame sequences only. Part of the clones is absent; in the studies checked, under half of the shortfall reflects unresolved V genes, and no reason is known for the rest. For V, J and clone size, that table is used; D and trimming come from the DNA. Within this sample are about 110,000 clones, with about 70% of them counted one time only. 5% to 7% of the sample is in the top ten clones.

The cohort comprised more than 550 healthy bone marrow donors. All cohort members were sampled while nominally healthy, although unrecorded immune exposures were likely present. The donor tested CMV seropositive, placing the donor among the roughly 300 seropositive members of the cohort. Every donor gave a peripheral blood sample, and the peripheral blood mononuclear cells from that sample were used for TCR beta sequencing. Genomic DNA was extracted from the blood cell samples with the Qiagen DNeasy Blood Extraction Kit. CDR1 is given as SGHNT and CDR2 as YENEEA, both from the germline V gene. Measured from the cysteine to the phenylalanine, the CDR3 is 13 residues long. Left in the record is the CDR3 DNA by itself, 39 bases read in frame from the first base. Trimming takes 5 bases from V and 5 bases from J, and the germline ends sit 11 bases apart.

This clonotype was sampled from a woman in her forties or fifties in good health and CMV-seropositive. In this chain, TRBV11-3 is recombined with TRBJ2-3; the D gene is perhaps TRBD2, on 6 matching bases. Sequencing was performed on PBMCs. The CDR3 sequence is CASSTGVRDTQYF. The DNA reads TGTGCCAGCAGCACGGGGGTGCGAGATACGCAGTATTTT.